The 11 T cell receptor beta chains reported below all come from one sample, sequenced in a study of blood T cell repertoires in COVID-19. Only in-frame clones appear in the TCRdb table, and some are missing; sequencing was by immunoSEQ multiplex PCR. The repertoire holds more than 200,000 clones, with approximately 86% as singletons. The sequencing sample was made of peripheral blood. The source is an elderly man with acute or convalescent COVID-19.

This clone was seen just once. The chain has TRBV27 and TRBJ1-1, with D hard to call. In germline, CDR1 is MNHEY, CDR2 SMNVEV (reference sequence). V was shortened by 7 bases and J by 4 bases, with 13 bases between the two germline ends. The CDR3 totals 13 residues. The CDR3 spells CASKPGWSTEAFF. CDR3 DNA sequence: TGTGCCAGCAAACCGGGTTGGAGCACTGAAGCTTTCTTT.

The chain couples TRBV28 to TRBJ2-5, with 12 bases that match TRBD2. CDR3 size: 16 residues. J gave up 0 bases and V 4 bases, and 3 bases lay outside the gene matches. Per germline, CDR1 MDHEN and CDR2 SYDVKM. CDR3 residues: CASSSSGGAYQETQYF. For the CDR3, the DNA is TGTGCCAGCAGTTCTAGCGGGGGGGCGTACCAAGAGACCCAGTACTTC.

The chain carries TRBV2 and TRBJ2-7; D is perhaps TRBD1 (6 bases). The V and J ends lost 5 bases and 2 bases respectively, with 10 bases between them. The CDR3 has 13 amino acids. Germline-derived CDR1 and CDR2 are SNHLY and FYNNEI. The CDR3 spells CASSSDRTYEQYF. For the CDR3, the DNA is TGTGCCAGCAGTTCGGACAGAACCTACGAGCAGTACTTC.

In its sample, this clone was seen a few times. This chain uses TRBV6-2 or TRBV6-3 with TRBJ2-7; 12 positions agree with TRBD2. The trim removed 2 bases at V and 4 bases at J, leaving 12 bases unmatched. Germline V CDR1 and CDR2: MNHEY, SVGEGT. The CDR3 is 18 residues long. DNA of the CDR3: TGTGCCAGCAGTTACGTGACCGCGACTAGCGGGAGAGGGTACGAGCAGTACTTC. Protein sequence: CASSYVTATSGRGYEQYF.

The chain carries TRBV2 and TRBJ2-5, with D unclear. V lost 6 bases and J lost 4, with 12 bases in between. Germline V gives CDR1 SNHLY, CDR2 FYNNEI. This CDR3 has 13 residues. The DNA for the CDR3 is TGTGCCAGCAGGCGACCAGCGCGAGAGACCCAGTACTTC. Protein sequence: CASRRPARETQYF.

The chain links TRBV9 to TRBJ1-1, with D hard to call. The CDR3 loop spans 15 amino acids. Per germline, CDR1 SGDLS and CDR2 YYNGEE. V was trimmed by 4 bases and J by 1 base, leaving 14 bases between them. CDR3 sequence reads: CASSPHREGNTEAFF. For the CDR3, the DNA is TGTGCCAGCAGCCCCCACCGGGAGGGGAACACTGAAGCTTTCTTT. Variable domain in full (rest from reference TRBV9 and TRBJ1-1): DSGVTQTPKHLITATGQRVTLRCSPRSGDLSVYWYQQSLDQGLQFLIQYYNGEERAKGNILERFSAQQFPDLHSELNLSSLELGDSALYFCASSPHREGNTEAFFGQGTRLTVV.

With respect to this clone: Given the absence of the conserved phenylalanine or tryptophan at the CDR3 end, a read error is likely. It is unclear where the CDR3 begins or ends on the DNA, so no DNA is shown, and the CDR3 is as TCRdb lists it. This chain uses TRBV21-1 with TRBJ2-7; the table calls TRBD1, which could not be checked here. TRBV21-1 is a documented pseudogene. The length of the CDR3 is 10 amino acids, counting both ends. The CDR3 here is CASSKGQVVL.

V gene TRBV10-1 combines with J gene TRBJ1-5, with D unclear. V was pared by 6 bases and J by 1 base, with 7 bases between. Per the germline V gene, CDR1 is WNHNN and CDR2 is SYGVQD (reference sequence). This CDR3 is 13 amino acids long. The CDR3 here is CASRAWSNQPQHF. The CDR3 region has the DNA TGCGCCAGCAGGGCTTGGAGCAATCAGCCCCAGCATTTT.

This clone was found a few times. The V gene is TRBV7-2, the J gene TRBJ1-5; a possible D gene is TRBD1 (5 bases). Germline V CDR1 and CDR2: SGHTA, FQGNSA. The CDR3 has 14 amino acids. V shed 4 bases and J shed 3 bases, with 10 bases lying between them. The CDR3: CASSSRGNNQPQHF. Here the CDR3 DNA reads TGTGCCAGCAGCTCAAGGGGAAACAATCAGCCCCAGCATTTT.

This chain joins TRBV11-2 and TRBJ1-5, with D possibly TRBD1 on 5 matching bases. Germline values: CDR1 SGHAT, CDR2 FQNNGV. Trimming cost V 5 bases and J 4 bases, with 9 bases left between them. This CDR3 has 13 amino acids. CDR3 nucleotides: TGTGCCAGCAGCGTTGGGGGGAATCAGCCCCAGCATTTT. This codes for CASSVGGNQPQHF.

V is TRBV9 and J is TRBJ2-1; the D gene is possibly TRBD2 (6 bases). Germline V gene lookup returns CDR1 SGDLS and CDR2 YYNGEE. The V end lost 0 bases, the J end lost 9 bases, and 10 bases lay between the germline ends. The CDR3 is 13 residues long. The DNA of the CDR3 is TGTGCCAGCAGCGTAGTCCTCGGGGGTGAGCAGTTCTTC. It translates to CASSVVLGGEQFF.